The 21 T cell receptor beta chains below all came from one sample that was sequenced in a study of T cells in Graves' hyperthyroidism and ophthalmopathy. Researchers took RNA transcripts and amplified the TCR beta CDR3 regions from them. A set of HTBI primers served as the primers for a first-round RT-PCR of the TCR CDR3. TCRdb re-analysed the multiplex PCR reads in MiXCR, keeping a single row per CDR3 protein. The data contain around 300,000 distinct CDR3 sequences, about 25% of them seen just once; the ten biggest clones take up approximately 25%. Material for sequencing was blood. These TCRs come from a man aged 35 to 55 with Graves' hyperthyroidism that later progressed to Graves' ophthalmopathy.

The sample holds many counts of this clonotype. The chain links TRBV4-2 to TRBJ2-2; D not certain. This CDR3 contains 14 residues. The germline V gene has CDR1 LGHNA and CDR2 YNFKEQ. With 6 bases removed from V and 5 bases from J, the gap between germline ends came to 13 bases. The DNA of the CDR3 is TGTGCCAGCAGGCTAGTATATGAGACCGGGGAGCTGTTTTTT. It codes for CASRLVYETGELFF.

The V and J genes are TRBV7-8 and TRBJ2-5, with 13 bases matching TRBD2. Germline trimming cut 5 bases from V and 3 bases from J; bases unmatched to any gene: 6. Germline loops: CDR1 SGHVS, CDR2 FQNEAQ. The CDR3 loop spans 16 amino acids. As DNA, the CDR3 is TGTGCCAGCAGCCTGGGACTAGCGGGATTAGAAGAGACCCAGTACTTC. Residues: CASSLGLAGLEETQYF.

The chain employs TRBV20-1 and TRBJ2-5; no reliable D call. The length of the CDR3 is 12 residues. Deletions cut 2 bases from V and 4 bases from J, with 8 bases between. Germline assignment: CDR1 DFQATT and CDR2 SNEGSKA (reference sequence). The CDR3 DNA follows: TGCAGTGCTAGAAATGAGCGAGAGACCCAGTACTTC. Translating gives CSARNERETQYF.

This clonotype was found many times. The junction does not match germline at one end; this may be a read error. The J gene is TRBJ2-2, the V gene TRBV5-1; D could derive from TRBD1 or TRBD2 (5 bases each). Per the germline V gene, CDR1 is SGHRS and CDR2 is YFSETQ. The CDR3 is 15 amino acids. CDR3 residues: CAGSNWDANTGELFF. Here the CDR3 DNA reads TGCGCCGGCAGCAACTGGGACGCGAACACCGGGGAGCTGTTTTTT.

This clonotype was counted at least ten times. The gene calls are TRBV19 and TRBJ1-5, with D unclear. V was cut by 7 bases and J by 4 bases, with 17 bases left in between. The CDR3 has 15 residues. Germline loops: CDR1 LNHDA, CDR2 SQIVND (reference sequence). The CDR3 spells CASTGTALVNQPQHF. DNA of the CDR3: TGTGCCAGTACAGGAACAGCCCTGGTGAATCAGCCCCAGCATTTT.

This chain uses TRBV20-1 with TRBJ2-3; D is possibly TRBD1 (7 bases). Germline V gene sequence: CDR1 DFQATT, CDR2 SNEGSKA (reference sequence). Trimming took off 1 base at V and 5 bases at J, with 16 bases between the two ends. The CDR3 sequence is 15 residues long. The CDR3, as DNA: TGCAGTGCTAGAGTTTTGGGTCAGGGGGGAGATACGCAGTATTTT. Amino acid sequence: CSARVLGQGGDTQYF.

V and J are TRBV24-1 and TRBJ2-5, with a tentative D call TRBD2 (6 bases). The CDR3 is 12 residues long. V lost 6 bases and J 3 bases, leaving 7 bases between the germline ends. Germline V gives CDR1 KGHDR, CDR2 SFDVKD. The DNA for the CDR3 is TGTGCCACCAGTTGGAGGGAAGAGACCCAGTACTTC. Its translation is CATSWREETQYF.

This clonotype occurred a few times. The chain has TRBV24-1 and TRBJ2-5; D is ambiguous. V lost 3 bases and J 1 base, leaving 11 bases between the germline ends. The CDR3 is 15 residues long. The germline V gene encodes CDR1 KGHDR and CDR2 SFDVKD. The CDR3 region is CATSDKTGLQETQYF. CDR3 coding DNA: TGTGCCACCAGTGATAAAACCGGGCTCCAAGAGACCCAGTACTTC.

Many counts were recorded for this clonotype. The gene calls are TRBV12-3 or TRBV12-4 and TRBJ2-7; TRBD1 matches 11 bases. This CDR3 spans 13 amino acids. Trimming removed 6 bases from V and 4 bases from J; junction bases left unmatched: 2. CDR3 coding DNA: TGTGCCAGCAGCCGGGACAGGGGGTACGAGCAGTACTTC. Its translation is CASSRDRGYEQYF.

The chain employs TRBV3-1 and TRBJ1-1; D unclear. The V and J ends lost 1 base and 11 bases respectively, with 17 bases between them. This CDR3 comprises 14 residues. Germline V gene lookup returns CDR1 LGHDT and CDR2 YNNKEL (reference sequence). The CDR3 sequence: CASSQGWWATTAFF. In DNA, the CDR3 is TGTGCCAGCAGCCAAGGTTGGTGGGCAACGACGGCTTTCTTT.

This clonotype showed up many times. Mismatch with germline at one junction end may stem from a read error. The chain uses TRBV12-3 or TRBV12-4 and TRBJ2-7; D is perhaps TRBD2 (5 bases). The length of the CDR3 is 15 residues. CDR3 residues: CASSLGGDYPYGQYF. Written as DNA, the CDR3 is TGTGCCAGCAGTTTAGGAGGAGACTATCCCTACGGGCAGTACTTC.

This clonotype was found many times. This chain links TRBV19 with TRBJ2-4, with D maybe TRBD1 (6 bases). This CDR3 is 13 amino acids long. V was clipped by 7 bases and J by 1 base, with 8 bases between them. The germline V gene has CDR1 LNHDA and CDR2 SQIVND (reference sequence). CDR3 in amino acids: CASTDRAKNIQYF. CDR3 DNA sequence: TGTGCCAGTACAGACAGGGCCAAAAACATTCAGTACTTC.

This clonotype has a count of ten or more. The chain combines TRBV5-1 with TRBJ1-3; D may be TRBD1 (5 bases). Germline V gene sequence: CDR1 SGHRS, CDR2 YFSETQ. This CDR3 spans 16 amino acids. V was shortened by 1 base and J by 4 bases, with 15 bases between the two germline ends. CDR3 DNA: TGCGCCAGCAGCTTGTTCCAGGGAAGTACGGGAAACACCATATATTTT. This translates into CASSLFQGSTGNTIYF.

This clonotype was recorded at least ten times. This sequence joins TRBV6-2 or TRBV6-3 and TRBJ1-5; TRBD1 agrees at 7 bases. V shed 5 bases, J shed 2 bases, and the junction held 6 bases outside the gene matches. Germline V CDR1 and CDR2: MNHEY, SVGEGT. CDR3 length equals 15 residues. The CDR3 nucleotides read TGTGCCAGCAGTGGAGGGGGCGCGGGCAATCAGCCCCAGCATTTT. It is translated as CASSGGGAGNQPQHF.

This chain links TRBV2 with TRBJ1-1; tentatively, D is TRBD1 (5 bases). The CDR3 sequence is 14 residues long. Germline CDR1 is SNHLY and CDR2 is FYNNEI. V lost 4 bases, J lost 1 base, and 10 bases lay in between. CDR3: CASSAERGNTEAFF. The CDR3 DNA follows: TGTGCCAGCAGTGCGGAAAGGGGGAACACTGAAGCTTTCTTT. The full variable domain, with the rest looked up from reference TRBV2 and TRBJ1-1, is EPEVTQTPSHQVTQMGQEVILRCVPISNHLYFYWYRQILGQKVEFLVSFYNNEISEKSEIFDDQFSVERPDGSNFTLKIRSTKLEDSAMYFCASSAERGNTEAFFGQGTRLTVV.

This clonotype was counted ten times or more. This rearrangement joins TRBV12-3 or TRBV12-4 to TRBJ1-2; D possibly corresponds to TRBD1 (6 bases). This CDR3 has 12 residues. The ends were cut back, 6 bases at V and 3 bases at J, with 8 bases in the middle. For the CDR3, the DNA is TGTGCCAGCAGCCCAGGGGACTATGGCTACACCTTC. It specifies CASSPGDYGYTF.

This clonotype was recorded at least ten times. The V and J genes are TRBV11-1 and TRBJ2-2, with 11 bases that match TRBD2. Germline lookup yields CDR1 SGHAT and CDR2 FQDESV (reference sequence). The CDR3 length is 17 residues. The junction had 11 bases not matched to a gene; V was cut back by 6 bases and J by 5 bases. CDR3 loop: CASSPSLAGGFTGELFF. In DNA, the CDR3 is TGTGCCAGCAGTCCGTCCCTAGCGGGAGGATTTACCGGGGAGCTGTTTTTT.

This clonotype was found many times. The chain recombines TRBV2 with TRBJ1-1, with D uncertain. Trimming took off 2 bases at V and 0 bases at J, with 7 bases between the two ends. The CDR3 contains 14 residues. CDR1 is SNHLY and CDR2 is FYNNEI in the germline V gene. The CDR3 sequence: CASSEILMNTEAFF. The CDR3 DNA is TGTGCCAGCAGTGAAATCCTTATGAACACTGAAGCTTTCTTT. The whole variable domain, filled in from reference TRBV2 and TRBJ1-1, reads EPEVTQTPSHQVTQMGQEVILRCVPISNHLYFYWYRQILGQKVEFLVSFYNNEISEKSEIFDDQFSVERPDGSNFTLKIRSTKLEDSAMYFCASSEILMNTEAFFGQGTRLTVV.

Many counts were recorded for this clonotype. CDR3 residues: CASRSARGSEAFF. The CDR3 region has the DNA TGTGCCAGCAGGTCTGCCAGGGGATCTGAAGCTTTCTTT. The rearrangement uses TRBV6-6 and TRBJ1-1, with D possibly being TRBD1 (6 bases). This CDR3 comprises 13 residues. Trimming took 6 bases from V and 6 from J, leaving 14 bases between them. Germline CDR1 MNHNY, CDR2 SVGAGI (reference sequence).

There are many counts of this clonotype. This chain joins TRBV6-5 and TRBJ1-2, with a tentative D call TRBD1 (6 bases). The germline V and J ends were trimmed by 4 bases and 8 bases, with 17 bases remaining between them. Germline V gene data show CDR1 as MNHEY and CDR2 as SVGAGI. This CDR3 contains 14 residues. The CDR3 nucleotides are TGTGCCAGCAGTTCAGGGGCTGGCTATTACGGCTACACCTTC. Its translation is CASSSGAGYYGYTF.

This clonotype has ten or more counts. The V gene is TRBV9, the J gene TRBJ2-7; TRBD2 matches at 10 bases. CDR1 SGDLS and CDR2 YYNGEE come from the germline V gene. The J segment lost 2 bases and the V segment lost 2 bases, leaving 13 bases of the junction unmatched. CDR3 length equals 18 residues. The CDR3 bases are TGTGCCAGCAGCGTCCTTCTGACTAGCGGGTACTGCGCCTACGAGCAGTACTTC. It encodes CASSVLLTSGYCAYEQYF. The whole variable domain, remainder taken from reference TRBV9 and TRBJ2-7, is DSGVTQTPKHLITATGQRVTLRCSPRSGDLSVYWYQQSLDQGLQFLIQYYNGEERAKGNILERFSAQQFPDLHSELNLSSLELGDSALYFCASSVLLTSGYCAYEQYFGPGTRLTVT.